A selection of T cell receptor beta chains follows, all from one sample in a study of blood T cell repertoires in COVID-19. Libraries were prepared by immunoSEQ multiplex PCR; TCRdb keeps only in-frame clonotypes and omits some of them. The sample includes roughly 180,000 clones, about 81% of them seen just once. Sequencing was performed on peripheral blood. The origin of the receptors is a woman of 80 years or more with COVID-19, enrolled during active disease. Each CDR3 is given with its conserved first and last residue. D genes are given only for firm matches. Size values are once, few and many counts, or a class for expanded clones, and some rows have none.

v_call,d_call,clone_size,j_call,cdr3_aa,cdr3_nt
TRBV6-6,NA,NA,TRBJ2-3,CASSYLSSADTQYF,TGTGCCAGCAGTTACTTGTCTAGCGCAGATACGCAGTATTTT
TRBV20-1,NA,NA,TRBJ1-5,CSASMQGHQPQHF,TGCAGTGCTAGTATGCAGGGCCATCAGCCCCAGCATTTT
TRBV7-2,NA,NA,TRBJ2-2,CASSFSPAGELFF,TGTGCCAGCAGCTTTTCTCCGGCCGGGGAGCTGTTTTTT
TRBV7-9,TRBD1,few,TRBJ2-3,CASSLEGQVVTDTQYF,TGTGCCAGCAGCTTAGAAGGACAGGTCGTCACAGATACGCAGTATTTT
TRBV2,NA,NA,TRBJ1-1,CASRGGNRDTEAFF,TGTGCCAGCAGAGGCGGGAATAGGGACACTGAAGCTTTCTTT
TRBV7-6,NA,NA,TRBJ1-2,CASSTGGGSGYGYTF,TGTGCCAGCAGCACCGGTGGGGGGTCAGGCTATGGCTACACCTTC
TRBV6-6,NA,NA,TRBJ2-5,CASSTPRDYQETQYF,TGTGCCAGCAGTACCCCCCGGGACTACCAAGAGACCCAGTACTTC
TRBV5-4,TRBD1,NA,TRBJ1-1,CASSLWTGSLTFF,TGTGCCAGCAGCTTGTGGACAGGGAGTTTGACTTTCTTT
TRBV29-1,TRBD2,NA,TRBJ2-5,CSVSRTSGQETQYF,TGCAGCGTCTCGCGGACTAGCGGCCAAGAGACCCAGTACTTC
TRBV7-9,TRBD2,NA,TRBJ2-1,CASSPLRGTYNEQFF,TGTGCCAGCAGCCCTCTGCGGGGGACCTACAATGAGCAGTTCTTC
TRBV6-1,TRBD2,few,TRBJ2-3,CASSESRLAGGRTDTQYF,TGTGCCAGCAGTGAGTCCAGACTAGCGGGAGGGCGCACAGATACGCAGTATTTT
TRBV4-1,TRBD1,NA,TRBJ2-3,CASSQFGTGGRVDTQYF,TGCGCCAGCAGCCAATTCGGGACAGGGGGCCGGGTAGATACGCAGTATTTT
TRBV9,TRBD1,few,TRBJ1-1,CASSGDRGQAEAFF,TGTGCCAGCAGCGGGGACAGGGGGCAGGCTGAAGCTTTCTTT
TRBV5-5,NA,few,TRBJ1-2,CASSLDTADYGYTF,TGTGCCAGCAGCTTGGATACAGCTGACTATGGCTACACCTTC
TRBV5-1,NA,NA,TRBJ2-7,CASSSTPTGEQYF,TGCGCCAGCAGCTCGACCCCAACGGGGGAGCAGTACTTC
TRBV5-4,TRBD1,few,TRBJ1-2,CASSLARGASSNYGYTF,TGTGCCAGCAGCTTGGCCAGGGGGGCATCATCTAACTATGGCTACACCTTC
TRBV6-5,TRBD1,NA,TRBJ2-7,CASTDRDRAYEQYF,TGTGCCAGCACCGACCGAGACAGGGCGTACGAGCAGTACTTC
TRBV28,NA,few,TRBJ2-1,CASSFSGGRYNEQFF,TGTGCCAGCAGTTTTTCAGGAGGTCGCTACAATGAGCAGTTCTTC
TRBV7-2,NA,NA,TRBJ2-7,CASSLAWRDPSYEQYF,TGTGCCAGCAGCTTAGCGTGGAGGGACCCCTCCTACGAGCAGTACTTC
TRBV29-1,NA,NA,TRBJ2-5,CSVEGGPAGSQETQYF,TGCAGCGTTGAAGGGGGGCCAGCGGGGAGTCAAGAGACCCAGTACTTC
TRBV28,NA,NA,TRBJ1-5,CASSVTVYQPQHF,TGTGCCAGCAGTGTCACAGTCTATCAGCCCCAGCATTTT
TRBV11-3,NA,NA,TRBJ2-2,CASSFLSTGELFF,TGTGCCAGCAGCTTCCTCAGCACCGGGGAGCTGTTTTTT
TRBV9,NA,NA,TRBJ2-1,CASSVAPGGYNEQFF,TGTGCCAGCAGCGTAGCCCCCGGGGGCTACAATGAGCAGTTCTTC
TRBV4-1,TRBD2,NA,TRBJ2-7,CASSRVAGSYEQYF,TGCGCCAGCAGCCGAGTAGCGGGCAGCTACGAGCAGTACTTC
TRBV6-5,TRBD1,NA,TRBJ1-2,CATIDRVPSYGYTF,TGTGCCACCATAGACAGGGTCCCTTCCTATGGCTACACCTTC
TRBV27,TRBD2,once,TRBJ2-7,CASSPLGGAYEQYF,TGTGCCAGCAGTCCTCTGGGGGGGGCCTACGAGCAGTACTTC
TRBV2,TRBD1,NA,TRBJ1-1,CASQSGTGFTEAFF,TGTGCCAGCCAATCCGGGACAGGGTTCACTGAAGCTTTCTTT
TRBV4-1,NA,once,TRBJ2-3,CASSQVSRRDTQYF,TGCGCCAGCAGCCAAGTGTCTAGAAGAGATACGCAGTATTTT
TRBV6-1,TRBD1,NA,TRBJ2-2,CASSEPRDRMSTGELFF,TGTGCCAGCAGTGAACCAAGGGACAGGATGTCGACCGGGGAGCTGTTTTTT
TRBV7-6,NA,NA,TRBJ1-5,CASSLFSDQPQHF,TGTGCCAGCAGCCTGTTTAGCGATCAGCCCCAGCATTTT
TRBV18,TRBD2,NA,TRBJ2-3,CASSPPLAGTDTQYF,TGTGCCAGCTCACCACCACTAGCGGGAACAGATACGCAGTATTTT
TRBV7-6,TRBD1,NA,TRBJ2-5,CASSLRQGFGETQYF,TGTGCCAGCAGCTTAAGACAGGGGTTTGGGGAGACCCAGTACTTC
TRBV14,TRBD2,NA,TRBJ2-1,CASSSSTLAGGYHEQFF,TGTGCCAGCAGCTCGAGCACACTAGCGGGAGGGTATCATGAGCAGTTCTTC
TRBV3-1/TRBV3-2,NA,NA,TRBJ1-2,CASSQDARQDYGYTF,TGTGCCAGCAGCCAAGATGCAAGGCAGGACTATGGCTACACCTTC
TRBV7-9,TRBD1,NA,TRBJ2-1,CATQWEGGPIEEQFF,TGTGCCACCCAGTGGGAAGGGGGCCCCATCGAAGAGCAGTTCTTC
TRBV27,NA,NA,TRBJ2-2,CASSLSAPGELFF,TGTGCCAGCAGTTTATCGGCTCCCGGGGAGCTGTTTTTT
TRBV9,TRBD1,NA,TRBJ2-5,CASSGQGRETQYF,TGTGCCAGCAGCGGACAGGGGCGGGAGACCCAGTACTTC
TRBV5-4,TRBD2,NA,TRBJ2-7,CASSLAPGGPGEQYF,TGTGCCAGCAGCTTGGCACCGGGGGGGCCGGGTGAGCAGTACTTC
TRBV5-1,TRBD1,NA,TRBJ2-7,CASSAGTGDYEQYF,TGCGCCAGCAGCGCCGGGACAGGGGACTACGAGCAGTACTTC
TRBV5-1,NA,NA,TRBJ2-2,CASSFGTANTGELFF,TGCGCCAGCAGCTTCGGTACAGCGAACACCGGGGAGCTGTTTTTT
TRBV5-1,NA,NA,TRBJ2-7,CASSLVSAYEQYF,TGCGCCAGCAGCTTGGTTTCGGCCTACGAGCAGTACTTC
TRBV5-1,NA,NA,TRBJ1-2,CASSFSGDGYTF,TGCGCCAGCAGCTTCAGTGGAGATGGCTACACCTTC
TRBV12-3/TRBV12-4,NA,NA,TRBJ2-1,CASSLSSYNEQFF,TGTGCCAGCAGCCTCAGCTCCTACAATGAGCAGTTCTTC
TRBV6-5,TRBD2,few,TRBJ2-7,CASSPGLAGGEQYF,TGTGCCAGCAGCCCAGGGCTAGCGGGAGGCGAGCAGTACTTC
TRBV9,NA,NA,TRBJ1-3,CASSGLEQGFPLRSGNTIYF,TGTGCCAGCAGCGGACTTGAACAGGGTTTTCCTCTAAGGTCTGGAAACACCATATATTTT
TRBV21-1,NA,NA,TRBJ2-2,CASSKVLGQITGELFF,TGTGCCAGCAGCAAAGTCCTAGGACAGATCACCGGGGAGCTGTTTTTT